This TCR beta chain was recovered during a study of beta chain features in type 1 diabetes. Study background: What patients shared with healthy donors was a similar profile of age, gender and cell yields. General study results and limits: TCRB CDR3 length was moderately but significantly reduced in all four CD4+ subsets of Type 1 diabetes patients.

CDR3 length equals 16 residues. Germline-derived CDR1 and CDR2 are SGHRS and YFSETQ. V lost 5 bases and J lost 2; bases outside the gene matches: 10. One heparinised blood draw averaging around 110 mL was given by each donor. A sort by CD45RO/CCR7/CD25/CD127/CD95/CD27 yielded CD4+ naive, central memory, regulatory and stem cell-like memory cells. This clone has more than one count but fewer than ten. Its antigen is not identified. Expressed TCRB transcripts got sequenced, as all isolated RNA was reverse transcribed. Assay: immunoSEQ multiplex PCR; the TCRdb copy retains only in-frame clones and omits some. The sample holds about 360,000 clones, around 13% seen once.

The chain couples TRBV5-1 to TRBJ2-3; 8 positions match TRBD2. Sequenced material: naive CD4+ T cells from blood. The source is a man between 18 and 35 years old in good health. CDR3 residues: CASRGRSSGVTDTQYF. In DNA, the CDR3 is TGCGCCAGCAGGGGTAGAAGTAGCGGGGTCACAGATACGCAGTATTTT.